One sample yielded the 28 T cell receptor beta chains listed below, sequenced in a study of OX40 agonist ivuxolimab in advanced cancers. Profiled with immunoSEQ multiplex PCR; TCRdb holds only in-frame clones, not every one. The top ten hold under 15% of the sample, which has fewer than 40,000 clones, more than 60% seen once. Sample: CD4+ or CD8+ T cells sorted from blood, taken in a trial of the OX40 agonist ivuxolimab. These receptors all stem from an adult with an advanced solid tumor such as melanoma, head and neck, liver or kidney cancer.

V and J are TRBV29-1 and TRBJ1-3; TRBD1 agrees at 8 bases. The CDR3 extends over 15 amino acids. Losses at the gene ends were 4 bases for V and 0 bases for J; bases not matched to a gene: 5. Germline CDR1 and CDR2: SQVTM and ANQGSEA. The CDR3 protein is CSVGGQGNSGNTIYF. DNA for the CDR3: TGCAGCGTTGGCGGACAGGGAAACTCTGGAAACACCATATATTTT.

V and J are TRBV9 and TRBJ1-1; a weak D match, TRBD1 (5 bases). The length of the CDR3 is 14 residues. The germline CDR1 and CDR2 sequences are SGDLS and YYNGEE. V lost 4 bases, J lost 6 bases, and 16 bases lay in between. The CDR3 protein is CASSRGHLSSEAFF. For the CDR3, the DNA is TGTGCCAGCAGCCGAGGACACCTGAGCTCTGAAGCTTTCTTT.

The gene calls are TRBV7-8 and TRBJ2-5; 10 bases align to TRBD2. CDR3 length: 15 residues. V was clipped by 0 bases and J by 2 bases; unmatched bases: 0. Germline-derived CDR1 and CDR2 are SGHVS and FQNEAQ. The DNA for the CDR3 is TGTGCCAGCAGCTTAGCACTAGCGGGGCAAGAGACCCAGTACTTC. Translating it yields CASSLALAGQETQYF. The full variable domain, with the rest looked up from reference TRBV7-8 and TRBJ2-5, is GAGVSQSPRYKVAKRGQDVALRCDPISGHVSLFWYQQALGQGPEFLTYFQNEAQLDKSGLPSDRFFAERPEGSVSTLKIQRTQQEDSAVYLCASSLALAGQETQYFGPGTRLLVL.

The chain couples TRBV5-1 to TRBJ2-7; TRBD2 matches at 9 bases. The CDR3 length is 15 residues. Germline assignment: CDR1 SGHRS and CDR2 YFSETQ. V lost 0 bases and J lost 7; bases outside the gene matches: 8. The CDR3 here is CASSLVGREGSEQYF. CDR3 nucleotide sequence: TGCGCCAGCAGCTTGGTTGGGCGGGAGGGGAGTGAGCAGTACTTC. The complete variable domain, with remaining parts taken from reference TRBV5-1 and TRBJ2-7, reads KAGVTQTPRYLIKTRGQQVTLSCSPISGHRSVSWYQQTPGQGLQFLFEYFSETQRNKGNFPGRFSGRQFSNSRSEMNVSTLELGDSALYLCASSLVGREGSEQYFGPGTRLTVT.

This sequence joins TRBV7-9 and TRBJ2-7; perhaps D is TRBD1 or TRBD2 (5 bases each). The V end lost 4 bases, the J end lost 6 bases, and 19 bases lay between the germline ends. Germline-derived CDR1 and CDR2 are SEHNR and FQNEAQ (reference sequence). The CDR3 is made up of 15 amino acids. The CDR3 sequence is CASSSPGPWSAEQYF. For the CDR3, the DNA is TGTGCCAGCAGCTCACCGGGGCCCTGGAGTGCCGAGCAGTACTTC.

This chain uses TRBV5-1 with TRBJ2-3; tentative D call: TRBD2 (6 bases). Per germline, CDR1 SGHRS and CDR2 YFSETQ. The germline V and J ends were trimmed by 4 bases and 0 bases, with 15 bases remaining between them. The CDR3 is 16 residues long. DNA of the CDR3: TGCGCCAGCAGCGTGGGACTTCTTATTAGCACAGATACGCAGTATTTT. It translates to CASSVGLLISTDTQYF.

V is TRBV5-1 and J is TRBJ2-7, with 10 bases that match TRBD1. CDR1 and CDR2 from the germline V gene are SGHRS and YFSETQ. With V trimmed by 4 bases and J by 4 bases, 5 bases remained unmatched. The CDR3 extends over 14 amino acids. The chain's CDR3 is CASSLGQGVYEQYF. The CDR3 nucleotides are TGCGCCAGCAGCCTCGGACAGGGGGTATACGAGCAGTACTTC.

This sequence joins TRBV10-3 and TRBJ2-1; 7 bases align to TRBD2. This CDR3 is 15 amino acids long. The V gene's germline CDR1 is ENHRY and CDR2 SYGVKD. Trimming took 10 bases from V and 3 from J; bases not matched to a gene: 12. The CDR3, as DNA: TGTGCCACCGCACAAGGGGCTAGCGGCTACAATGAGCAGTTCTTC. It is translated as CATAQGASGYNEQFF.

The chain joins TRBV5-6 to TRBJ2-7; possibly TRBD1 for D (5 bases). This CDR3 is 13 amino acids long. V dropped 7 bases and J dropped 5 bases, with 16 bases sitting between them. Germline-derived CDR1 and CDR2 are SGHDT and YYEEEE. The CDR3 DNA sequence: TGTGCCAGCGCCAGTCAGGGTACCCACGAGCAGTACTTC. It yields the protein CASASQGTHEQYF.

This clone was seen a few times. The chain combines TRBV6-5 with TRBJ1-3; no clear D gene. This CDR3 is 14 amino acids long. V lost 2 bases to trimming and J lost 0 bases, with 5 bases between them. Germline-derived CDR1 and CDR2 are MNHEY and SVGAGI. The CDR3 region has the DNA TGTGCCAGCAGTTACCAGCCCTCTGGAAACACCATATATTTT. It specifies CASSYQPSGNTIYF.

This CDR3 reads CASSLTSGISYEQYF. The CDR3 nucleotides are TGTGCCAGCAGTCTTACTAGCGGGATTTCCTACGAGCAGTACTTC. The genes are TRBV2 and TRBJ2-7, with 10 bases that match TRBD2. With 5 bases clipped from V and 1 base from J, the junction kept 5 bases outside the gene matches. The CDR3 has 15 amino acids. Germline loops: CDR1 SNHLY, CDR2 FYNNEI.

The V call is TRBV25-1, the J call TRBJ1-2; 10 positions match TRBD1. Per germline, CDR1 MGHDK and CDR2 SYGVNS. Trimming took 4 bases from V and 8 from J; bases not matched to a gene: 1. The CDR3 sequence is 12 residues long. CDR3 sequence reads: CASSADRGGYTF. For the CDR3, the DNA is TGTGCCAGCAGTGCGGACAGGGGGGGCTACACCTTC.

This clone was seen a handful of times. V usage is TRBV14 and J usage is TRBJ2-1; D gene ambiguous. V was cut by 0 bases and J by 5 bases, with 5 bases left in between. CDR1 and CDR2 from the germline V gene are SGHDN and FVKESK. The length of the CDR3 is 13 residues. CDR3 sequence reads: CASSQDAHNEQFF. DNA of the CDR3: TGTGCCAGCAGCCAAGATGCCCACAATGAGCAGTTCTTC. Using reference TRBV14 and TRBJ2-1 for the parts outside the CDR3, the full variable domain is EAGVTQFPSHSVIEKGQTVTLRCDPISGHDNLYWYRRVMGKEIKFLLHFVKESKQDESGMPNNRFLAERTGGTYSTLKVQPAELEDSGVYFCASSQDAHNEQFFGPGTRLTVL.

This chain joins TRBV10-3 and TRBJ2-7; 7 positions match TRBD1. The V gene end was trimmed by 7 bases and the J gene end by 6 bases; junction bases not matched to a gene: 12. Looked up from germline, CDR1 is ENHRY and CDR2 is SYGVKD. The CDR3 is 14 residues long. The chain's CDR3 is CAINGRGTNGEQYF. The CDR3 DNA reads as TGTGCCATCAACGGCAGGGGGACGAACGGCGAGCAGTACTTC.

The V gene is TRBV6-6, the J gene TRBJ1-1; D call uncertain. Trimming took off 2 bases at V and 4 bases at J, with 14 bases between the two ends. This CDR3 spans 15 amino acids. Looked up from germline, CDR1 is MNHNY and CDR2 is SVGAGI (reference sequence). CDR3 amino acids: CASSYTPGWITEAFF. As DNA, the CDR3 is TGTGCCAGCAGTTACACTCCGGGTTGGATCACTGAAGCTTTCTTT.

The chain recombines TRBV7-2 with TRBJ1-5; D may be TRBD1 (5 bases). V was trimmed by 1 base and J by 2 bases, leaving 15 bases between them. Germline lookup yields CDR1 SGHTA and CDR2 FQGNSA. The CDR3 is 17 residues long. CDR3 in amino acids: CASSLDQGGLGNQPQHF. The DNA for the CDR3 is TGTGCCAGCAGCTTAGATCAGGGTGGGCTCGGCAATCAGCCCCAGCATTTT.

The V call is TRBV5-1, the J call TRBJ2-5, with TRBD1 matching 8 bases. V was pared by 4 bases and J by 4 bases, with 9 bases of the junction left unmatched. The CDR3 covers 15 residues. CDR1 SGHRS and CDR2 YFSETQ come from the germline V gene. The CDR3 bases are TGCGCCAGCAGCCCAGGACAGGGATTGGGAGAGACCCAGTACTTC. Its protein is CASSPGQGLGETQYF.

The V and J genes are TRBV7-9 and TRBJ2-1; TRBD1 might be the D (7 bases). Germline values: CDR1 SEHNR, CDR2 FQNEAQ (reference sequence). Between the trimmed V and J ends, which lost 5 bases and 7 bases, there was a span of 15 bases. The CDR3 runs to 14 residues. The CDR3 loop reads CASSLGRGENEQFF. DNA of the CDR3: TGTGCCAGCAGCCTGGGCAGGGGGGAAAATGAGCAGTTCTTC.

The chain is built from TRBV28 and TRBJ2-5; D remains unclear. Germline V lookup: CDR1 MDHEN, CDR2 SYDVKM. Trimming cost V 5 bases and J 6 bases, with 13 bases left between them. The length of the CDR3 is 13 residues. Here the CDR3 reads CASSPPQRQTQYF. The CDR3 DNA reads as TGTGCCAGCAGTCCCCCCCAGCGACAGACCCAGTACTTC.

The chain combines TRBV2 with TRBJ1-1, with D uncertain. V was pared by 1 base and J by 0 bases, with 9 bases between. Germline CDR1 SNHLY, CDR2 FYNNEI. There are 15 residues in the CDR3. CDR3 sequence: CASSEERVMNTEAFF. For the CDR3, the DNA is TGTGCCAGCAGTGAAGAGAGGGTGATGAACACTGAAGCTTTCTTT.

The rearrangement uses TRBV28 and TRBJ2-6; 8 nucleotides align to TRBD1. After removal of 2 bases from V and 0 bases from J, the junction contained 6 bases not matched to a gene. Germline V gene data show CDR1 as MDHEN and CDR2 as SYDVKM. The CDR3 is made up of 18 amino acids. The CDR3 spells CASSLPGTGSSGANVLTF. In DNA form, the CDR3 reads TGTGCCAGCAGTTTACCCGGGACAGGTAGCTCTGGGGCCAACGTCCTGACTTTC.

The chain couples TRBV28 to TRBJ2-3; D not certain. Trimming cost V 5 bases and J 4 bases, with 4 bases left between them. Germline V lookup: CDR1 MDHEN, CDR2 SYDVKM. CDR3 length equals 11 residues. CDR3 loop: CASSSADTQYF. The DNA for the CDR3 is TGTGCCAGCAGTAGCGCAGATACGCAGTATTTT.

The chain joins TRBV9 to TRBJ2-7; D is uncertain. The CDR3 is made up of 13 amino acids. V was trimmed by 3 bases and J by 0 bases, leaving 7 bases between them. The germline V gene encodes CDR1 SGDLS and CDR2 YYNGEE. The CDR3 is CASSGVASYEQYF. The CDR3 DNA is TGTGCCAGCAGCGGTGTTGCCTCCTACGAGCAGTACTTC.

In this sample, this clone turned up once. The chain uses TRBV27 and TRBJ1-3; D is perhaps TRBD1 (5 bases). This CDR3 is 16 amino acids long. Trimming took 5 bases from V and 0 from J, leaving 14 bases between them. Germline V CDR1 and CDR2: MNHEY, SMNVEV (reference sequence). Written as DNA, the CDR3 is TGTGCCAGCAGTCCCCAAGGGACGGTCTCTGGAAACACCATATATTTT. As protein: CASSPQGTVSGNTIYF.

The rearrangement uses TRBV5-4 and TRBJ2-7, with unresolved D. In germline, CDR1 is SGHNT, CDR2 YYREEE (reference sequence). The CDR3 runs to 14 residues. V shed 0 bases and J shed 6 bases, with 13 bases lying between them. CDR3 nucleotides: TGTGCCAGCAGCTTGGGGTTGTGGGAAGGCGAGCAGTACTTC. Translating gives CASSLGLWEGEQYF.

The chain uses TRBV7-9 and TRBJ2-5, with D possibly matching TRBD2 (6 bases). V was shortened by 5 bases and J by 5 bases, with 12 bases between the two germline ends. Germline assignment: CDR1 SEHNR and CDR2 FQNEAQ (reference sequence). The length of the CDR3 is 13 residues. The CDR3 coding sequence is TGTGCCAGCAGCGGAGGGTTCAGCGAGACCCAGTACTTC. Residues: CASSGGFSETQYF.

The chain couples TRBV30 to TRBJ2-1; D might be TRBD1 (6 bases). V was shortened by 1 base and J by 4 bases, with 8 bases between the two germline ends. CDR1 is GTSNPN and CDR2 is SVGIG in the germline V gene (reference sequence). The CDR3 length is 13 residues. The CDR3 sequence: CAWSEQGYNEQFF. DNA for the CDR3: TGTGCCTGGAGTGAGCAGGGGTACAATGAGCAGTTCTTC.

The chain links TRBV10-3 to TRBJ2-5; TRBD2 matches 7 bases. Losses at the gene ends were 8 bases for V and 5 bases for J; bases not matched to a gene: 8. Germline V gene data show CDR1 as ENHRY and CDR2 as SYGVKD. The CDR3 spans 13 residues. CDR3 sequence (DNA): TGTGCCATCGGGCCCAAGGGAGGGGAGACCCAGTACTTC. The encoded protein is CAIGPKGGETQYF.